The 21 T cell receptor beta chains reported below all come from one sample, sequenced in a study of shared clonotypes between healthy human individuals. TCRdb's copy holds only in-frame clones and misses some; the assay was immunoSEQ multiplex PCR. The sample includes 2 million or so clones, 85% to 95% of them seen just once. Sequencing used naive CD4+ T cells sorted from blood. Noted subset: CD45RA+ positively selected. The origin of the receptors is a man in his late teens or twenties in good health.

V and J are TRBV9 and TRBJ1-4, with 7 bases fitting TRBD1. Trimming at V came to 4 bases and at J to 3 bases, leaving 9 bases not matched to a gene. CDR3 length equals 16 residues. Per germline, CDR1 SGDLS and CDR2 YYNGEE. CDR3 amino acids: CASSSKSGTANEKLFF. The DNA for the CDR3 is TGTGCCAGCAGCTCCAAATCGGGGACAGCTAATGAAAAACTGTTTTTT.

Comment on this clone: Distinct nucleotide sequences in the sample also encode this CDR3. This chain connects TRBV30 to TRBJ2-7; no definite D call. This CDR3 is built from 12 residues. V lost 0 bases and J lost 3, with 6 bases in between. Germline V lookup: CDR1 GTSNPN, CDR2 SVGIG (reference sequence). DNA for the CDR3: TGTGCCTGGAGTGTCTCCAGCTACGAGCAGTACTTC. As protein: CAWSVSSYEQYF.

V is TRBV18 and J is TRBJ2-7; D is undetermined. Germline-derived CDR1 and CDR2 are KGHSH and LQKENI. The V and J ends lost 2 bases and 2 bases respectively, with 10 bases between them. This CDR3 contains 14 residues. CDR3 protein: CASSPGRHTYEQYF. For the CDR3, the DNA is TGTGCCAGCTCACCAGGGCGACATACCTACGAGCAGTACTTC.

The gene calls are TRBV6-5 and TRBJ2-2; weak D call: TRBD2 (5 bases). Trimming took off 7 bases at V and 6 bases at J, with 18 bases between the two ends. Germline values: CDR1 MNHEY, CDR2 SVGAGI. This CDR3 is 15 amino acids long. The CDR3 reads CASTEDWIPPGELFF. In DNA, the CDR3 is TGTGCCAGCACCGAGGACTGGATCCCCCCCGGGGAGCTGTTTTTT.

This sequence joins TRBV6-1 and TRBJ2-7, with D possibly TRBD1 on 6 matching bases. Germline V CDR1 and CDR2: MNHNS, SASEGT. This CDR3 has 15 residues. Trimming pared 5 bases from V and 4 bases from J, leaving 18 bases between. The CDR3 here is CASSSGQTLKYEQYF. CDR3 nucleotides: TGTGCCAGCAGTTCAGGACAGACCCTGAAATACGAGCAGTACTTC.

This clone was counted a few times. CDR3 in DNA: TGTGCCAGCAGCTCCAGAGTCCCGGTGGTGACAGGGGGCAATCAGCCCCAGCATTTT. Translating it yields CASSSRVPVVTGGNQPQHF. This chain links TRBV7-9 with TRBJ1-5; 8 nucleotides line up with TRBD1. Unmatched junction bases numbered 16, after V lost 4 bases and J lost 2 bases. The germline gives CDR1 SEHNR, CDR2 FQNEAQ (reference sequence). The CDR3 loop spans 19 amino acids.

This clone was picked up one time. This chain joins TRBV11-2 and TRBJ2-2; D uncertain. CDR1 and CDR2 (germline): SGHAT, FQNNGV. Trimming stripped 5 bases from V and 0 bases from J, with 10 bases between. The CDR3 totals 15 residues. DNA for the CDR3: TGTGCCAGCAGCCCACGACTCGCGAACACCGGGGAGCTGTTTTTT. It codes for CASSPRLANTGELFF.

The CDR3 loop is CALGTLGQGNSPLHF. Here the CDR3 DNA reads TGTGCCCTGGGCACCTTGGGGCAGGGCAATTCACCCCTCCACTTT. The J gene is TRBJ1-6, the V gene TRBV9; perhaps TRBD1 as D (5 bases). CDR1 is SGDLS, CDR2 YYNGEE, per germline. The ends were cut back, 10 bases at V and 7 bases at J, with 21 bases in the middle. The CDR3 length is 15 residues.

The J gene is TRBJ2-2, the V gene TRBV28; 7 nucleotides align to TRBD2. V was pared by 3 bases and J by 7 bases, with 8 bases of the junction left unmatched. Germline V gene sequence: CDR1 MDHEN, CDR2 SYDVKM. This CDR3 is 15 amino acids long. The CDR3, as DNA: TGTGCCAGCAGTTTGGGAGGGAGGAGGAGCGGGGAGCTGTTTTTT. Amino acids: CASSLGGRRSGELFF.

This clone was seen only once. The same CDR3 arises from other DNA sequences in this sample as well. V and J are TRBV28 and TRBJ2-7; no clear D. The germline CDR1 and CDR2 sequences are MDHEN and SYDVKM. The germline V and J ends were trimmed by 5 bases and 1 base, with 3 bases remaining between them. This CDR3 is built from 11 residues. The CDR3 DNA follows: TGTGCCAGCAGTGGATCCTACGAGCAGTACTTC. This encodes CASSGSYEQYF.

A word on this clone: Other DNA sequences of this sample code for an identical CDR3. The chain carries TRBV6-1 and TRBJ2-7; 11 nucleotides align to TRBD2. The CDR3 length is 16 residues. Germline CDR1 is MNHNS and CDR2 is SASEGT. After removal of 1 base from V and 4 bases from J, the junction contained 6 bases not matched to a gene. For the CDR3, the DNA is TGTGCCAGCAGTGAAGGGTTAGCGGGGGGGCCGTACGAGCAGTACTTC. The encoded protein is CASSEGLAGGPYEQYF.

The chain has TRBV7-3 and TRBJ1-2, with D hard to call. Germline lookup yields CDR1 SGHTA and CDR2 FQGTGA. This CDR3 is built from 13 residues. Trimming removed 5 bases from V and 5 bases from J, with 12 bases in between. The CDR3 nucleotides are TGTGCCAGCAGCCTGACGGCGGAATATGGCTACACCTTC. It yields the protein CASSLTAEYGYTF.

To note about this clone: Within the sample, other DNA sequences also encode this same CDR3. CDR3 in DNA: TGTGCCAGCAGTTACTCAGGGCGACAAGAGACCCAGTACTTC. The encoded protein is CASSYSGRQETQYF. V and J are TRBV6-5 and TRBJ2-5; D gene uncertain. The CDR3 is 14 residues long. The germline gives CDR1 MNHEY, CDR2 SVGAGI. V lost 0 bases, J lost 2 bases, and 7 bases lay in between.

The gene calls are TRBV30 and TRBJ2-7; a weak D match, TRBD1 (5 bases). CDR3 length: 11 residues. Germline values: CDR1 GTSNPN, CDR2 SVGIG (reference sequence). V was clipped by 5 bases and J by 6 bases, with 11 bases between them. The CDR3, as DNA: TGTGCCTGGGACCGAACAGGCGAGCAGTACTTC. It yields the protein CAWDRTGEQYF.

This clone has just one count. The rearrangement links TRBV29-1 to TRBJ2-6; D not resolved. V dropped 8 bases and J dropped 0 bases, with 8 bases sitting between them. Germline V gene lookup returns CDR1 SQVTM and CDR2 ANQGSEA. This CDR3 contains 13 residues. CDR3 region: CSPTSSGANVLTF. For the CDR3, the DNA is TGCAGCCCTACGAGCTCTGGGGCCAACGTCCTGACTTTC.

This clone is a singleton in its sample. The chain is built from TRBV18 and TRBJ2-7, with D perhaps TRBD1 (6 bases). CDR3 length: 14 residues. CDR1 and CDR2 from the germline V gene are KGHSH and LQKENI. The V gene lost 3 bases and the J gene lost 2 bases, with 11 bases spanning the gap. CDR3 sequence reads: CASSPTGQPYEQYF. DNA of the CDR3: TGTGCCAGCTCACCGACGGGACAACCCTACGAGCAGTACTTC.

Comment on this clone: Additional DNA sequences in this sample encode the identical CDR3. The V gene is TRBV5-1, the J gene TRBJ1-1; D is uncertain. CDR1 and CDR2 from the germline V gene are SGHRS and YFSETQ. The CDR3 contains 13 residues. The V gene lost 0 bases and the J gene lost 5 bases, with 8 bases spanning the gap. The CDR3 spells CASSLAGLTEAFF. CDR3 DNA sequence: TGCGCCAGCAGCTTGGCGGGTTTAACTGAAGCTTTCTTT.

This chain joins TRBV7-9 and TRBJ1-2; 7 nucleotides agree with TRBD1. After removal of 5 bases from V and 4 bases from J, the junction contained 7 bases not matched to a gene. This CDR3 has 14 residues. Per germline, CDR1 SEHNR and CDR2 FQNEAQ (reference sequence). The CDR3 bases are TGTGCCAGCAGCCCGCGGACAGGAGCCTATGGCTACACCTTC. Protein sequence: CASSPRTGAYGYTF.

Points on this clone: At the DNA level, this CDR3 is encoded by other sequences in the same sample as well. This rearrangement joins TRBV6-5 to TRBJ2-7; tentatively, D is TRBD1 (7 bases). Per the germline V gene, CDR1 is MNHEY and CDR2 is SVGAGI. The CDR3 sequence is 15 residues long. Between the trimmed V and J ends, which lost 3 bases and 2 bases, there was a span of 14 bases. The CDR3 region is CASSYSGRGAYEQYF. The CDR3 DNA is TGTGCCAGCAGTTATAGTGGCAGGGGGGCCTACGAGCAGTACTTC.

This chain's CDR3 is CASRFHCGATDTQYF. The CDR3 DNA reads TGTGCAAGTCGCTTCCACTGCGGGGCAACAGATACGCAGTATTTT. This chain links TRBV12-2 with TRBJ2-3; TRBD2 is the table's D call, not checked against the DNA. TRBV12-2 is reported as a pseudogene. This CDR3 is 15 amino acids long.

This chain joins TRBV19 and TRBJ2-7, with TRBD1 matching over 7 bases. The CDR3 has 14 residues. Unmatched junction bases numbered 8, after V lost 4 bases and J lost 5 bases. Germline values: CDR1 LNHDA, CDR2 SQIVND (reference sequence). CDR3 protein: CASSNPGQTHEQYF. The DNA for the CDR3 is TGTGCCAGTAGTAATCCGGGACAGACCCACGAGCAGTACTTC.